The present entry profiles one T cell receptor beta chain with its context. This CDR3 has 15 amino acids. CDR1 SGHAT and CDR2 FQNNGV come from the germline V gene. V lost 5 bases and J lost 6; bases outside the gene matches: 11. This record belongs to a study of shared clonotypes between healthy human individuals. Source study methods: Without quality scores, immunoSEQ junctional reads could not be filtered like full-length reads. This table comes from immunoSEQ multiplex PCR, and its TCRdb copy is limited to in-frame clones, with some not included. That table supplies the V and J calls and clone size; D and trimming were determined from the DNA. Of over 950,000 clones listed, 70% to 85% are singletons.

The chain combines TRBV11-2 with TRBJ2-5; TRBD2 matches 8 bases. The sequenced sample consisted of memory CD4+ T cells from PBMCs. Subset reported: CD45RA-negative fraction. The clonotype comes from a man between 18 and 29 years old in good health. Some clones in this sample may be carry-over from other donors' samples. CDR3 nucleotide sequence: TGTGCCAGCAGCCCCCCCGGGGGGGGCGCCCAGACCCAGTACTTC. It encodes CASSPPGGGAQTQYF. Using reference TRBV11-2 and TRBJ2-5 for the parts outside the CDR3, the full variable domain is EAGVAQSPRYKIIEKRQSVAFWCNPISGHATLYWYQQILGQGPKLLIQFQNNGVVDDSQLPKDRFSAERLKGVDSTLKIQPAKLEDSAVYLCASSPPGGGAQTQYFGPGTRLLVL.